This TCR beta chain was sequenced in a study of T cells after yellow fever vaccination. This clonotype was seen a few times. The junction had 5 bases not matched to a gene; V was cut back by 2 bases and J by 1 base. The CDR3 sequence is 17 residues long. Germline V gene lookup returns CDR1 MNHEY and CDR2 SMNVEV (reference sequence). TCRdb itself ran the 5' RACE reads through MiXCR, one entry per CDR3 protein. The data show 110,000 to 150,000 distinct CDR3 sequences, approximately 6.6% seen once. This chain uses TRBV27 with TRBJ2-6, with 7 bases that match TRBD2. The TCR comes from a man in his thirties or forties who received the YFV17D yellow fever vaccine. The specimen comprised CD4+ T cells sorted from PBMCs, sampled 10 days after the yellow fever booster vaccination. The CDR3 DNA sequence: TGTGCCAGCAGTTTAGGGCAACTAGCGTCTGGGGCCAACGTCCTGACTTTC. Translating gives CASSLGQLASGANVLTF.